What follows are 27 T cell receptor beta chains derived from one specimen sequenced in a study of response to subunit inactivated influenza vaccine. TCRdb reprocessed the RT-PCR reads via MiXCR and lists one record per CDR3 protein. Of 530,000 or so distinct CDR3 sequences listed, over 25% are singletons. The sequencing used CD4+ T cells sorted from PBMCs, collected about 5 days after vaccination. These receptors originate from a man aged 45 to 65 who received an inactivated influenza vaccine.

The chain is built from TRBV9 and TRBJ2-7; TRBD2 matches at 7 bases. The CDR3 contains 16 residues. V shed 1 base and J 3 bases; nucleotides not matched to a gene: 10. Per the germline V gene, CDR1 is SGDLS and CDR2 is YYNGEE. The CDR3 bases are TGTGCCAGCAGCGTATTGGCTAGCGGAAGTTACTACGAGCAGTACTTC. Protein product: CASSVLASGSYYEQYF.

This clonotype has only a few counts. This chain links TRBV12-3 or TRBV12-4 with TRBJ2-3; unclear D gene. The germline V and J ends were trimmed by 4 bases and 4 bases, with 9 bases remaining between them. This CDR3 region has 13 residues. The CDR3 protein is CASSWKGADTQYF. CDR3 nucleotide sequence: TGTGCCAGCAGTTGGAAGGGCGCAGATACGCAGTATTTT.

The CDR3 DNA reads TGCAGTGCCCCTCCACTAGGTTCTAGCACAGATACGCAGTATTTT. This sequence encodes CSAPPLGSSTDTQYF. This sequence joins TRBV20-1 and TRBJ2-3, with D tentatively TRBD2 (5 bases). The V and J ends lost 6 bases and 0 bases respectively, with 16 bases between them. The CDR3 contains 15 residues. Germline V lookup: CDR1 DFQATT, CDR2 SNEGSKA (reference sequence).

The chain joins TRBV4-3 to TRBJ2-7, with 9 positions matching TRBD1. The CDR3 runs to 13 residues. The V gene's germline CDR1 is LGHNA and CDR2 YSLEER. J was trimmed by 5 bases and V by 10 bases; bases with no gene match: 9. CDR3 sequence (DNA): TGCGCCAACATGGGGGACAGGGCCCACGAGCAGTACTTC. The encoded protein is CANMGDRAHEQYF.

The V and J genes are TRBV20-1 and TRBJ2-3; TRBD2 matches at 7 bases. The V gene's germline CDR1 is DFQATT and CDR2 SNEGSKA (reference sequence). After removal of 6 bases from V and 1 base from J, the junction contained 10 bases not matched to a gene. The CDR3 has 15 amino acids. This chain's CDR3 is CSAFRVAGGTDTQYF. CDR3 DNA sequence: TGCAGTGCGTTCCGAGTGGCGGGGGGCACAGATACGCAGTATTTT.

This clonotype was seen only a few times. V is TRBV5-1 and J is TRBJ2-3, with 9 bases identical to TRBD2. In germline, CDR1 is SGHRS, CDR2 YFSETQ. CDR3 length equals 18 residues. V gave up 4 bases and J gave up 0 bases; unmatched junction bases: 12. The CDR3 reads CASSGLAKRLISTDTQYF. The CDR3 DNA follows: TGCGCCAGCAGCGGACTAGCGAAAAGATTAATTAGCACAGATACGCAGTATTTT.

The chain couples TRBV12-3 or TRBV12-4 to TRBJ1-2; D is ambiguous. V was trimmed by 3 bases and J by 2 bases, leaving 13 bases between them. The CDR3 runs to 15 residues. CDR3 sequence reads: CASSFWAEPNYGYTF. Written as DNA, the CDR3 is TGTGCCAGCAGTTTTTGGGCCGAGCCAAACTATGGCTACACCTTC.

Ten or more counts support this clonotype. The chain recombines TRBV5-5 with TRBJ2-1; D call uncertain. V was cut by 4 bases and J by 10 bases, with 12 bases left in between. The CDR3 has 12 amino acids. Germline CDR1 SGHKS, CDR2 YYEKEE (reference sequence). This chain's CDR3 is CASSPTGREQFF. DNA for the CDR3: TGTGCCAGCAGCCCGACGGGCCGGGAGCAGTTCTTC.

This clonotype was counted between two and nine times. The chain is built from TRBV5-1 and TRBJ2-5; D is unresolved. V lost 1 base to trimming and J lost 4 bases, with 11 bases between them. This CDR3 spans 14 amino acids. The germline V gene encodes CDR1 SGHRS and CDR2 YFSETQ. CDR3 loop: CASSLRLKGETQYF. The CDR3 coding sequence is TGCGCCAGCAGCTTGAGGTTGAAAGGAGAGACCCAGTACTTC.

The chain is built from TRBV20-1 and TRBJ2-2; 11 bases align to TRBD2. The CDR3 covers 13 residues. Trimming cost V 5 bases and J 5 bases; bases outside gene matches: 1. From germline, CDR1 is DFQATT and CDR2 SNEGSKA (reference sequence). The CDR3 DNA reads as TGCAGTGCTCGGACTAGCGGGACCGGGGAGCTGTTTTTT. It yields the protein CSARTSGTGELFF.

This chain links TRBV2 with TRBJ2-7, with D uncertain. The CDR3 has 12 residues. CDR1 is SNHLY and CDR2 is FYNNEI in the germline V gene. The V gene lost 2 bases and the J gene lost 3 bases, with 5 bases spanning the gap. CDR3 bases: TGTGCCAGCAGTGAATGGGACTACGAGCAGTACTTC. Amino acids: CASSEWDYEQYF. The whole variable domain, filled in from reference TRBV2 and TRBJ2-7, reads EPEVTQTPSHQVTQMGQEVILRCVPISNHLYFYWYRQILGQKVEFLVSFYNNEISEKSEIFDDQFSVERPDGSNFTLKIRSTKLEDSAMYFCASSEWDYEQYFGPGTRLTVT.

This chain connects TRBV11-2 to TRBJ2-1, with a tentative D call TRBD1 (6 bases). V lost 0 bases and J 6 bases, leaving 24 bases between the germline ends. The germline gives CDR1 SGHAT, CDR2 FQNNGV. The CDR3 totals 19 residues. CDR3 DNA sequence: TGTGCCAGCAGCTTAGAGGGGGCCGGACCAGGGGTCGTAGGCAATGAGCAGTTCTTC. It codes for CASSLEGAGPGVVGNEQFF.

This clonotype was detected only once. The CDR3 protein is CASSGPGTGYGYTF. In DNA form, the CDR3 reads TGTGCCAGCAGCGGTCCCGGGACGGGCTATGGCTACACCTTC. V gene TRBV7-8 combines with J gene TRBJ1-2; the D gene is possibly TRBD1 (5 bases). The CDR3 extends over 14 amino acids. V gave up 5 bases and J gave up 4 bases, with 14 bases separating them. The germline gives CDR1 SGHVS, CDR2 FQNEAQ.

V usage is TRBV20-1 and J usage is TRBJ2-7, with TRBD1 as a possible D gene (5 bases). CDR1 and CDR2 from the germline V gene are DFQATT and SNEGSKA (reference sequence). This CDR3 contains 14 residues. The V end was cut by 1 base, the J end by 6 bases, with 16 bases between. CDR3: CSARVRQGVSEQYF. In DNA, the CDR3 is TGCAGTGCTAGAGTAAGGCAGGGTGTTAGCGAGCAGTACTTC.

This clonotype was observed a handful of times. The V and J genes are TRBV20-1 and TRBJ2-3; D not certain. The CDR3 extends over 16 amino acids. Trimming removed 0 bases at V and 5 bases at J, with 18 bases between. CDR1 and CDR2 (germline): DFQATT, SNEGSKA (reference sequence). In nucleotides, the CDR3 is TGCAGTGCTAGAGATATGTACGCCCTGGGAAAAGATACGCAGTATTTT. Its translation is CSARDMYALGKDTQYF.

This chain connects TRBV29-1 to TRBJ1-1; tentative D call: TRBD1 (5 bases). CDR1 and CDR2 (germline): SQVTM, ANQGSEA. The CDR3 loop spans 11 amino acids. The germline V and J ends were trimmed by 4 bases and 4 bases, with 7 bases remaining between them. The CDR3 reads CSVGDATEAFF. CDR3 DNA sequence: TGCAGCGTTGGGGACGCCACTGAAGCTTTCTTT. Supplemented by reference TRBV29-1 and TRBJ1-1, the full variable domain reads SAVISQKPSRDICQRGTSLTIQCQVDSQVTMMFWYRQQPGQSLTLIATANQGSEATYESGFVIDKFPISRPNLTFSTLTVSNMSPEDSSIYLCSVGDATEAFFGQGTRLTVV.

This clonotype was detected many times. The genes are TRBV12-3 or TRBV12-4 and TRBJ2-2, with 9 nucleotides matching TRBD2. The CDR3 is 15 amino acids. J lost 4 bases, V lost 3 bases, and 3 bases had no gene match. CDR3 amino acids: CASSFERGVTGELFF. The CDR3 DNA sequence: TGTGCCAGCAGTTTCGAGCGGGGGGTCACCGGGGAGCTGTTTTTT.

This clonotype was counted at least ten times. The chain links TRBV4-3 to TRBJ2-1; D remains ambiguous. The CDR3 totals 13 residues. Trimming took 0 bases from V and 15 from J, leaving 15 bases between them. CDR1 and CDR2 from the germline V gene are LGHNA and YSLEER. CDR3 DNA: TGCGCCAGCAGCCAAGATAGAGCTATGCCGAGGTTCTTC. Translating gives CASSQDRAMPRFF.

The table lists this clonotype with a few counts. The genes are TRBV29-1 and TRBJ2-1; tentative D call: TRBD1 (5 bases). Per germline, CDR1 SQVTM and CDR2 ANQGSEA. With 1 base removed from V and 3 bases from J, the gap between germline ends came to 7 bases. CDR3 size: 13 residues. The chain's CDR3 is CSVEAQVYNEQFF. CDR3 DNA: TGCAGCGTTGAAGCACAGGTCTACAATGAGCAGTTCTTC.

V is TRBV6-1 and J is TRBJ2-2; possible D gene TRBD1, 6 bases. Germline CDR1 reads MNHNS; CDR2 reads SASEGT. The CDR3 length is 15 residues. The ends were cut back, 6 bases at V and 0 bases at J, with 11 bases in the middle. Here the CDR3 reads CASSRQDPNTGELFF. In DNA, the CDR3 is TGTGCCAGCAGCCGACAGGACCCGAACACCGGGGAGCTGTTTTTT.

The chain employs TRBV4-3 and TRBJ2-7; unclear D gene. CDR1 is LGHNA and CDR2 is YSLEER in the germline V gene. Trimming left V 0 bases short and J 2 bases short, with 8 bases between. This CDR3 has 14 residues. CDR3 protein: CASSQDWVTYEQYF. In DNA, the CDR3 is TGCGCCAGCAGCCAAGATTGGGTAACCTACGAGCAGTACTTC.

The chain joins TRBV20-1 to TRBJ1-4; D is ambiguous. The V gene lost 1 base and the J gene lost 5 bases, with 14 bases spanning the gap. In germline, CDR1 is DFQATT, CDR2 SNEGSKA (reference sequence). This CDR3 contains 15 residues. CDR3 amino acids: CSARVDLDSNEKLFF. CDR3 coding DNA: TGCAGTGCTAGAGTCGACCTGGATTCGAATGAAAAACTGTTTTTT.

This clonotype was detected only a few times. The rearrangement uses TRBV20-1 and TRBJ2-5; maybe TRBD2 (6 bases). There are 16 residues in the CDR3. Germline V gene sequence: CDR1 DFQATT, CDR2 SNEGSKA (reference sequence). V lost 5 bases and J 2 bases, leaving 21 bases between the germline ends. The DNA for the CDR3 is TGCAGTGCTGCCCGGACGGGAGTAGGGCGGCAAGAGACCCAGTACTTC. Translation gives CSAARTGVGRQETQYF.

The chain recombines TRBV28 with TRBJ2-5; D possibly corresponds to TRBD1 (6 bases). Germline V gene lookup returns CDR1 MDHEN and CDR2 SYDVKM. The CDR3 length is 15 residues. V was clipped by 5 bases and J by 5 bases, with 18 bases between them. The CDR3 is CASSPSAGGSETQYF. CDR3 in DNA: TGTGCCAGCAGTCCATCCGCTGGGGGCTCTGAGACCCAGTACTTC.

This clonotype was detected only a few times. The CDR3 spells CASSSAGGMDTGELFF. The CDR3 nucleotides read TGCGCCAGCAGCTCGGCAGGGGGCATGGACACCGGGGAGCTGTTTTTT. The rearrangement uses TRBV5-1 and TRBJ2-2; 8 bases map to TRBD1. This CDR3 has 16 amino acids. V shed 3 bases, J shed 3 bases, and the junction held 7 bases outside the gene matches. Germline loops: CDR1 SGHRS, CDR2 YFSETQ.

The chain has TRBV15 and TRBJ2-7; TRBD1 matches at 7 bases. V dropped 3 bases and J dropped 0; count of bases not matched to a gene: 5. The CDR3 extends over 15 amino acids. CDR1 LNHNV and CDR2 YYDKDF come from the germline V gene (reference sequence). This CDR3 is CATSSGTESSYEQYF. The CDR3 region has the DNA TGTGCCACCAGCAGTGGGACAGAGAGCTCCTACGAGCAGTACTTC. Combining the CDR3 with reference TRBV15 and TRBJ2-7 gives the whole variable domain DAMVIQNPRYQVTQFGKPVTLSCSQTLNHNVMYWYQQKSSQAPKLLFHYYDKDFNNEADTPDNFQSRRPNTSFCFLDIRSPGLGDTAMYLCATSSGTESSYEQYFGPGTRLTVT.

The chain links TRBV11-2 to TRBJ1-1, with 7 bases aligning to TRBD1. The V and J ends lost 3 bases and 4 bases, in that order; junction bases with no gene match: 5. Germline values: CDR1 SGHAT, CDR2 FQNNGV. The CDR3 loop spans 14 amino acids. CDR3 residues: CASSFTTGSTEAFF. The CDR3 bases are TGTGCCAGCAGCTTCACGACAGGGAGCACTGAAGCTTTCTTT.